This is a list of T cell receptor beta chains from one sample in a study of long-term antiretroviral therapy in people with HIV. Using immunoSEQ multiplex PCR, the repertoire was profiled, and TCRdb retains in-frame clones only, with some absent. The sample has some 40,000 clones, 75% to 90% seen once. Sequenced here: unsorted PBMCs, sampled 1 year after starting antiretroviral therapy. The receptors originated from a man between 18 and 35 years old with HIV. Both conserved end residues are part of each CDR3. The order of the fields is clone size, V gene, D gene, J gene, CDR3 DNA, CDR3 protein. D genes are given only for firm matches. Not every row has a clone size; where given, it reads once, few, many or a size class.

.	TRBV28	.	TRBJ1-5	TGTGCCAGCGGGGGGGGCAATCAGCCCCAGCATTTT	CASGGGNQPQHF
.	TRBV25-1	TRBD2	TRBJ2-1	TGTGCCAGCAGTTTAGCGGGAGATTACAATGAGCAGTTCTTC	CASSLAGDYNEQFF
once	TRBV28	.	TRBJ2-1	TGTGCCAGCAGTTTAAGCCAGAACAATGAGCAGTTCTTC	CASSLSQNNEQFF
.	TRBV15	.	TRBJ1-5	TGTGCCACCAGCAGAGATATTGCGACGGATAGCAATCAGCCCCAGCATTTT	CATSRDIATDSNQPQHF
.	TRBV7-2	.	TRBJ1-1	TGTGCCAGCAGCTTAGGTCAGTTGCCTGAAGCTTTCTTT	CASSLGQLPEAFF
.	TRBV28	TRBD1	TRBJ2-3	TGTGCCAGCAGTTCGACCCGGACAGGGGGGGTTACATATACGCAGTATTTT	CASSSTRTGGVTYTQYF
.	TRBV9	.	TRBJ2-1	TGTGCCAGCAGCGTAGACAGCTCCTACAATGAGCAGTTCTTC	CASSVDSSYNEQFF
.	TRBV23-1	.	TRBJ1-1	TGCGCCAGCAGTCCCGAGTTCACTGAAGCTTTCTTT	CASSPEFTEAFF
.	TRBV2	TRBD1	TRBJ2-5	TGTGCCAGCAATCGCGGGACAGGAAACCAAGAGACCCAGTACTTC	CASNRGTGNQETQYF
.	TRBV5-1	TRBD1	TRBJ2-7	TGCGCCAGCAGCCCGGGACAGGGGGTCTACGAGCAGTACTTC	CASSPGQGVYEQYF
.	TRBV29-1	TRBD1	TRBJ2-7	TGCAGCGTTCTCGGGACAGGGTTGTCCTACGAGCAGTACTTC	CSVLGTGLSYEQYF
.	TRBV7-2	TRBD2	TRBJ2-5	TGTGCCAGCAGCGACGTAGCGGGGGACCAAGAGACCCAGTACTTC	CASSDVAGDQETQYF
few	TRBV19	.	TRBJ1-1	TGTGCCAGTAGTATAGGCCGCACTGAAGCTTTCTTT	CASSIGRTEAFF
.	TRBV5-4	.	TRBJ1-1	TGTGCCAGCAGCTGGGGGGCGGAGAACACTGAAGCTTTCTTT	CASSWGAENTEAFF
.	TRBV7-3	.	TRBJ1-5	TGTGCCAGCAGCTTAGATAGCAATCAGCCCCAGCATTTT	CASSLDSNQPQHF
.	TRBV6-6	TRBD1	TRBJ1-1	TGTGCCAGCAGTTCCGGGACAGCCGGGGCTTTCTTT	CASSSGTAGAFF
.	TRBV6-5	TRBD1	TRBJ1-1	TGTGCCAGCAGTACGACAGGGGCCTTGAACACTGAAGCTTTCTTT	CASSTTGALNTEAFF
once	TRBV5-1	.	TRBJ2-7	TGCGCCAGCAAAAACACGGGGGCCGACGAGCAGTACTTC	CASKNTGADEQYF
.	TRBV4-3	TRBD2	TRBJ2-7	TGCGCCAGCAGCCAAGGACTAGCGGGACCCTACGAGCAGTACTTC	CASSQGLAGPYEQYF
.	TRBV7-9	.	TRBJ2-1	TGTGCCAGCAGCTCGACCACCTCCTACAATGAGCAGTTCTTC	CASSSTTSYNEQFF
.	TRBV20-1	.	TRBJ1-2	TGCAGTGCCCGGGGGGATGGCTACACCTTC	CSARGDGYTF
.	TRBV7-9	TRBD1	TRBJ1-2	TGTGCCAGCAGCCATGTCGGGCAGGGGGCCTATGGCTACACCTTC	CASSHVGQGAYGYTF
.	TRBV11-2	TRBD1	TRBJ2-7	TGTGCCAGCAGTAATCAGGGGGTCGTCCACGAGCAGTACTTC	CASSNQGVVHEQYF
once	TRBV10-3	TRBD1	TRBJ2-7	TGTGCCATCAGTGATCGGGACAGAGAATCTTACGAGCAGTACTTC	CAISDRDRESYEQYF
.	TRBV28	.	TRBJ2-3	TGTGCCAGCAGTTTCGGCAGGAACACAGATACGCAGTATTTT	CASSFGRNTDTQYF
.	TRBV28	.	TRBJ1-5	TGTGCCAGCAGTTTGTTCCGAGAGGGACAGCCCCAGCATTTT	CASSLFREGQPQHF
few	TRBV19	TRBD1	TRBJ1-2	TGTGCCAGTAGTTGGACAGGGAACGGCTACACCTTC	CASSWTGNGYTF
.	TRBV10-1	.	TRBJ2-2	TGCGCCAGCAGTGAGTCCACAGGCCTAGCGAACACCGGGGAGCTGTTTTTT	CASSESTGLANTGELFF
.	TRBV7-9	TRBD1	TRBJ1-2	TGTGCCAGCAGCTTACCCGGACAGGGCTATGGCTACACCTTC	CASSLPGQGYGYTF
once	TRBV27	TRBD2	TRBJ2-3	TGTGCCAGCAGTTTTAGCGGGAGTGGGGCAGATACGCAGTATTTT	CASSFSGSGADTQYF
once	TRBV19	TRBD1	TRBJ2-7	TGTGCCAGTAGTAGTCGGGGACAGGAAACCTACGAGCAGTACTTC	CASSSRGQETYEQYF
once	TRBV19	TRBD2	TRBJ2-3	TGTGCCAGTAGTCTGCGGGGTAGCGGGAGGGCCGTCACAGATACGCAGTATTTT	CASSLRGSGRAVTDTQYF
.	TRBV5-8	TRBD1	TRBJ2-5	TGTGCCAGCAGCTCTCAGGGGGCCTCGTGGGAGACCCAGTACTTC	CASSSQGASWETQYF
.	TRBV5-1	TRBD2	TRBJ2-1	TGCGCCAGCAGCTTACCGGGGGGTACGAATGAGCAGTTCTTC	CASSLPGGTNEQFF
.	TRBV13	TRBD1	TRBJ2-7	TGTGCCAGCAGCCCCCGACAGGGTGGCTACGAGCAGTACTTC	CASSPRQGGYEQYF
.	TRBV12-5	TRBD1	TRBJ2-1	TGTGCTAGTGGTATACCCTCGGGGAAGGGGGCGGCCTACAATGAGCAGTTCTTC	CASGIPSGKGAAYNEQFF
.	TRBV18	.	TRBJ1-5	TGTGCCAGCTCACCAGGACAGCCGGATCAGCCCCAGCATTTT	CASSPGQPDQPQHF
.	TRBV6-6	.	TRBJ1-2	TGTGCCAGCAGTTACGGCTATGGCTACACCTTC	CASSYGYGYTF
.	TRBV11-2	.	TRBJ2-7	TGTGCCAGCAGCTGGGGAGGCAGGCCCGGGTACGAGCAGTACTTC	CASSWGGRPGYEQYF
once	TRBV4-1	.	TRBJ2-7	TGCGCCAGCAGTCCCCAACAGGAGTACGAGCAGTACTTC	CASSPQQEYEQYF
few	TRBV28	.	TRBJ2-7	TGTGCCAGCAGTTTGGCAGGCCTGGACGAGCAGTACTTC	CASSLAGLDEQYF
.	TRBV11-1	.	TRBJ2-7	TGTGCCAGCAGCCTCGGACGTTCCTACGAGCAGTACTTC	CASSLGRSYEQYF
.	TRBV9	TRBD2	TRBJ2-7	TGTGCCAGCAGCGTGACTAGCGGGAGGGACGAGCAGTACTTC	CASSVTSGRDEQYF
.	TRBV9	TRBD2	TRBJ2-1	TGTGCCAGCAGCGCGGCCGGGACTACTTACAATGAGCAGTTCTTC	CASSAAGTTYNEQFF
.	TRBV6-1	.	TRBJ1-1	TGTGCCAGCAGTGCCGTCAGCACTGAAGCTTTCTTT	CASSAVSTEAFF
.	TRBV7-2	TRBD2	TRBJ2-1	TGTGCCAGCAGCCCCCTAGCGGGGCCCGTTGATGAGCAGTTCTTC	CASSPLAGPVDEQFF
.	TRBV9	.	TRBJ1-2	TGTGCCAGCAGCGTAGATCCAACAGGAGGAAACTATGGCTACACCTTC	CASSVDPTGGNYGYTF
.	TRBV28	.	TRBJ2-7	TGTGCCAGCACTCTGCGATGGAGCTCCTACGAGCAGTACTTC	CASTLRWSSYEQYF
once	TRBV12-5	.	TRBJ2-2	TGTGCTAGTGCTCCCTCGCAGGGAAGGGCCGGGGAGCTGTTTTTT	CASAPSQGRAGELFF
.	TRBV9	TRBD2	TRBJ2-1	TGTGCCAGCAGGGAAACTAGCGGGAGTAGTGGTGAGCAGTTCTTC	CASRETSGSSGEQFF
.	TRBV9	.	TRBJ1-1	TGTGCCAGCAGCCCAGGACAGCCGAACACTGAAGCTTTCTTT	CASSPGQPNTEAFF
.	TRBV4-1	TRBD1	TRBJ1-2	TGCGCCAGCAGCCAGAAGGACAGGGAAGGCGATGGCTACACCTTC	CASSQKDREGDGYTF
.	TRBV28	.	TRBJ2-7	TGTGCCAGCAGCTCATGGGGGGCCCGCGGAGGCTTC	CASSSWGARGGF
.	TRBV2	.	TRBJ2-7	TGTGCCAGCGCAAGTGAGGGCAGGAACTACGAGCAGTACTTC	CASASEGRNYEQYF
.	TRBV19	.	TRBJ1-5	TGTGCCAGTACCAATCAGCCGGTTGCGCGGCCCCAGCATTTT	CASTNQPVARPQHF
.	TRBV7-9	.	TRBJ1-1	TGTGCCAGCAGCTCCATAACAGGGATGGGCACTGAAGCTTTCTTT	CASSSITGMGTEAFF
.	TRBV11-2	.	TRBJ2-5	TGTGCCAGCAGCTTAGTAGACCGCCTAGAAGAGACCCAGTACTTC	CASSLVDRLEETQYF
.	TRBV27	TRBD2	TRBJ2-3	TGTGCCAGCAGTTTAAGGGGGAGGACTAGCGGGACTGATACGCAGTATTTT	CASSLRGRTSGTDTQYF